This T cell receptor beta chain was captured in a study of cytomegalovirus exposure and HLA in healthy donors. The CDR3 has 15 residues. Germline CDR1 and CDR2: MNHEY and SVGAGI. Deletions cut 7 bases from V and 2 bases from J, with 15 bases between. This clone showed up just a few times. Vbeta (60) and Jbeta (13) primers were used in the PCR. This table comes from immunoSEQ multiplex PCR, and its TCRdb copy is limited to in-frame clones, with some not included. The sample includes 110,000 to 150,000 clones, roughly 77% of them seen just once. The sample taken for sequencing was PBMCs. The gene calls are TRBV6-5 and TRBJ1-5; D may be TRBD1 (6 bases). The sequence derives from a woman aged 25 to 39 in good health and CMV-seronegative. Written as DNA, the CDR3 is TGTGCCAGCATCCTAAAGGGACACGGCAATCAGCCCCAGCATTTT. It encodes CASILKGHGNQPQHF.